These 21 T cell receptor beta chains were all obtained from the same sample, sequenced in a study of identical twins. TCRdb processed the 5' RACE reads anew with MiXCR; each CDR3 protein has one entry. The table records 650,000 to 750,000 distinct CDR3 sequences, around 21% of them present only once. The data also belong to a second study, concerning T cells expressing NK-cell markers.

Sequences were obtained from PBMCs. Source of these receptors: a woman aged 18-30 years in good health.

This clonotype was counted ten times or more. The chain has TRBV15 and TRBJ2-2; D is unclear. Between the trimmed V and J ends, which lost 5 bases and 6 bases, there was a span of 16 bases. This CDR3 region has 15 residues. Germline values: CDR1 LNHNV, CDR2 YYDKDF (reference sequence). CDR3 bases: TGTGCCACCAGCTTTCTCCACGCCGAGCCCGGGGAGCTGTTTTTT. Its translation is CATSFLHAEPGELFF.

The chain combines TRBV21-1 with TRBJ2-3; the tabulated D call, TRBD2, remains unverified against the DNA. TRBV21-1 corresponds to a pseudogene. This CDR3 has 15 amino acids. The CDR3 nucleotides read TGTGCCAGCAGAATTACTAGCCAAGGAGGAGATACGCAGTATTTT. Encoded protein: CASRITSQGGDTQYF.

This clonotype was recorded a few times. The chain employs TRBV6-2 or TRBV6-3 and TRBJ2-1; TRBD2 matches at 9 bases. This CDR3 spans 15 amino acids. Germline V gene data show CDR1 as MNHEY and CDR2 as SVGEGT. The ends lost 11 bases at V and 1 base at J; junction bases unmatched: 9. The CDR3 region is CAGSGGGASYNEQFF. The CDR3 nucleotides read TGTGCCGGCTCGGGCGGGGGGGCATCCTACAATGAGCAGTTCTTC.

Only a few counts were recorded for this clonotype. V is TRBV27 and J is TRBJ2-2; no definite D call. The germline CDR1 and CDR2 sequences are MNHEY and SMNVEV (reference sequence). Trimming took off 1 base at V and 0 bases at J, with 18 bases between the two ends. CDR3 length: 19 residues. CDR3 bases: TGTGCCAGCAGTTTATTGAGGCCACCTAAGCGTACGAACACCGGGGAGCTGTTTTTT. Its translation: CASSLLRPPKRTNTGELFF.

The genes are TRBV11-2 and TRBJ2-1; unclear D gene. V lost 1 base and J lost 0, with 13 bases in between. Germline V gives CDR1 SGHAT, CDR2 FQNNGV. This CDR3 contains 17 residues. CDR3 sequence (DNA): TGTGCCAGCAGCTTAGGGTTCTCCTCGTCCTCCTACAATGAGCAGTTCTTC. It is translated as CASSLGFSSSSYNEQFF.

This clonotype occurred a few times. CDR3 amino acids: CASSYTGGGADTQYF. In DNA, the CDR3 is TGTGCCAGCAGCTACACGGGAGGAGGAGCAGATACGCAGTATTTT. The gene calls are TRBV11-2 and TRBJ2-3; 7 positions match TRBD2. V was clipped by 4 bases and J by 4 bases; unmatched bases: 8. The CDR3 contains 15 residues. The germline CDR1 and CDR2 sequences are SGHAT and FQNNGV.

This clonotype was counted a few times. V and J are TRBV12-3 or TRBV12-4 and TRBJ2-3; 8 bases match TRBD2. The ends lost 9 bases at V and 1 base at J; junction bases unmatched: 3. The CDR3 contains 13 residues. As DNA, the CDR3 is TGTGCCAGTGAGCGGGGGCGCACAGATACGCAGTATTTT. Protein sequence: CASERGRTDTQYF.

This clonotype was found a few times. V is TRBV12-3 or TRBV12-4 and J is TRBJ2-2; perhaps TRBD2 as D (5 bases). Trimming removed 4 bases at V and 4 bases at J, with 13 bases between. CDR3 size: 15 residues. CDR3 DNA: TGTGCCAGCAGTTCAGGCGGGCGACTCACCGGGGAGCTGTTTTTT. Its translation is CASSSGGRLTGELFF.

The rearrangement links TRBV5-1 to TRBJ1-2, with 8 nucleotides matching TRBD1. Germline CDR1 and CDR2: SGHRS and YFSETQ. The CDR3 length is 14 residues. V lost 3 bases to trimming and J lost 6 bases; unmatched junction nucleotides: 7. The CDR3: CASSSGQGRDGYTF. Written as DNA, the CDR3 is TGCGCCAGCAGCTCAGGACAGGGCAGGGATGGCTACACCTTC.

This clonotype occurred many times. The chain carries TRBV20-1 and TRBJ2-3, with 15 nucleotides matching TRBD2. J was trimmed by 5 bases and V by 3 bases; bases with no gene match: 6. Germline assignment: CDR1 DFQATT and CDR2 SNEGSKA (reference sequence). CDR3 size: 16 residues. The chain's CDR3 is CSASGTSGGMLDTQYF. Written as DNA, the CDR3 is TGCAGTGCTAGCGGGACTAGCGGGGGGATGTTAGATACGCAGTATTTT.

This rearrangement joins TRBV29-1 to TRBJ2-1; 7 nucleotides match TRBD2. The length of the CDR3 is 15 residues. The V gene's germline CDR1 is SQVTM and CDR2 ANQGSEA. Trimming cost V 4 bases and J 4 bases; bases outside gene matches: 10. The CDR3 bases are TGCAGCGTTGCTGAGGCTAGCGGAGAATACAATGAGCAGTTCTTC. As protein: CSVAEASGEYNEQFF.

This sequence joins TRBV7-6 and TRBJ2-5; D unclear. CDR3 length: 16 residues. Germline V lookup: CDR1 SGHVS, CDR2 FNYEAQ. V was clipped by 0 bases and J by 0 bases, with 11 bases between them. The CDR3 sequence is CASSLAVTDDQETQYF. The CDR3 region has the DNA TGTGCCAGCAGCTTAGCAGTAACTGACGACCAAGAGACCCAGTACTTC. Supplemented by reference TRBV7-6 and TRBJ2-5, the full variable domain reads GAGVSQSPRYKVTKRGQDVALRCDPISGHVSLYWYRQALGQGPEFLTYFNYEAQQDKSGLPNDRFSAERPEGSISTLTIQRTEQRDSAMYRCASSLAVTDDQETQYFGPGTRLLVL.

V and J are TRBV3-1 and TRBJ2-1; D uncertain. This CDR3 contains 13 residues. V was clipped by 6 bases and J by 6 bases, with 12 bases between them. Germline V lookup: CDR1 LGHDT, CDR2 YNNKEL (reference sequence). In DNA form, the CDR3 reads TGTGCCAGCAGGTCACATCCTAGCAATGAGCAGTTCTTC. Translated, it gives CASRSHPSNEQFF.

Only a few counts were recorded for this clonotype. This CDR3 reads CASTQGTDTEAFF. The CDR3 coding sequence is TGCGCCAGCACCCAAGGGACTGACACTGAAGCTTTCTTT. The J gene is TRBJ1-1, the V gene TRBV5-1; a weak D match, TRBD1 (5 bases). From germline, CDR1 is SGHRS and CDR2 YFSETQ. V was cut by 6 bases and J by 3 bases, with 12 bases left in between. The CDR3 spans 13 residues.

This clonotype was seen only a few times. V and J are TRBV10-3 and TRBJ2-7; D tentatively reads TRBD1 or TRBD2 (6 bases each). V was pared by 9 bases and J by 0 bases, with 12 bases between. The CDR3 length is 13 residues. From germline, CDR1 is ENHRY and CDR2 SYGVKD. CDR3 bases: TGTGCCATAGGGGGGACGGTCTCCTACGAGCAGTACTTC. It translates to CAIGGTVSYEQYF.

This clonotype has just a few counts. V gene TRBV5-6 combines with J gene TRBJ1-2; unclear D gene. The CDR3 has 13 residues. V lost 6 bases to trimming and J lost 4 bases, with 13 bases between them. Germline V gives CDR1 SGHDT, CDR2 YYEEEE. CDR3 loop: CASTRGRAYGYTF. In DNA form, the CDR3 reads TGTGCCAGCACCCGCGGGAGGGCCTATGGCTACACCTTC.

This clonotype was counted ten times or more. The V gene is TRBV30, the J gene TRBJ2-2; TRBD2 aligns across 10 bases. This CDR3 region has 15 residues. The trim removed 0 bases at V and 3 bases at J, leaving 1 base unmatched. Germline CDR1 reads GTSNPN; CDR2 reads SVGIG (reference sequence). CDR3 loop: CAWSVGTSDTGELFF. In nucleotides, the CDR3 is TGTGCCTGGAGTGTGGGGACTAGCGACACCGGGGAGCTGTTTTTT. The variable domain in full, completed from reference TRBV30 and TRBJ2-2, reads SQTIHQWPATLVQPVGSPLSLECTVEGTSNPNLYWYRQAAGRGLQLLFYSVGIGQISSEVPQNLSASRPQDRQFILSSKKLLLSDSGFYLCAWSVGTSDTGELFFGEGSRLTVL.

The rearrangement joins TRBV27 to TRBJ2-5, with D maybe TRBD1 (5 bases). V was cut by 8 bases and J by 5 bases, with 15 bases left in between. Germline V gene data show CDR1 as MNHEY and CDR2 as SMNVEV (reference sequence). The CDR3 is made up of 13 amino acids. CDR3 sequence: CASRVRGTETQYF. The CDR3 DNA follows: TGTGCCAGCCGAGTTAGGGGCACGGAGACCCAGTACTTC.

V is TRBV3-1 and J is TRBJ2-2; maybe TRBD2 (6 bases). CDR1 and CDR2 from the germline V gene are LGHDT and YNNKEL (reference sequence). The CDR3 loop spans 15 amino acids. With 7 bases removed from V and 7 bases from J, the gap between germline ends came to 19 bases. As DNA, the CDR3 is TGTGCCAGCACCACGACGGCGGGGTATAGCGGGGAGCTGTTTTTT. It specifies CASTTTAGYSGELFF.

This clonotype was found many times. The J gene is TRBJ2-7, the V gene TRBV20-1; 8 bases are shared with TRBD1. CDR1 is DFQATT and CDR2 is SNEGSKA in the germline V gene (reference sequence). The CDR3 spans 14 residues. V gave up 6 bases and J gave up 6 bases; unmatched junction bases: 13. The CDR3 bases are TGCAGTGCCAGAAAACACGGGACAGGCGCCGAGCAGTACTTC. It encodes CSARKHGTGAEQYF.

In its sample, this clonotype was seen many times. The chain carries TRBV29-1 and TRBJ1-2; 8 bases map to TRBD1. V was clipped by 3 bases and J by 3 bases; unmatched bases: 6. This CDR3 has 14 amino acids. Germline-derived CDR1 and CDR2 are SQVTM and ANQGSEA. The CDR3 nucleotides read TGCAGCGTTGACCCTGACAGGGGACACTATGGCTACACCTTC. Amino acids: CSVDPDRGHYGYTF. The variable domain in full, completed from reference TRBV29-1 and TRBJ1-2, reads SAVISQKPSRDICQRGTSLTIQCQVDSQVTMMFWYRQQPGQSLTLIATANQGSEATYESGFVIDKFPISRPNLTFSTLTVSNMSPEDSSIYLCSVDPDRGHYGYTFGSGTRLTVV.